This T cell receptor (beta chain) is drawn from a study of shared clonotypes between healthy human individuals. Study-wide points: Generally, naive subsets (rather than memory subsets) showed larger estimated richness. Unshared clonotypes carried lower generation probabilities than those common to all four donors.

A word on this clone: Its target is not known.

CDR3 size: 16 residues. Germline assignment: CDR1 SGHVS and CDR2 FQNEAQ. V lost 1 base, J lost 1 base, and 12 bases lay in between. TCRdb keeps only in-frame clones here, not all; method: immunoSEQ multiplex PCR. The table lists millions of clones, about 95% of them singletons, with around 0.13% in the top ten. The chain carries TRBV7-8 and TRBJ2-3; perhaps TRBD1 as D (5 bases). The TCR comes from a man between 18 and 29 years old in good health. The sample comprised naive CD4+ T cells sorted from blood. The subset: CD45RA+ positively selected. The CDR3 here is CASSLDGSRGTDTQYF. CDR3 nucleotide sequence: TGTGCCAGCAGCTTAGACGGCTCCAGGGGCACAGATACGCAGTATTTT.